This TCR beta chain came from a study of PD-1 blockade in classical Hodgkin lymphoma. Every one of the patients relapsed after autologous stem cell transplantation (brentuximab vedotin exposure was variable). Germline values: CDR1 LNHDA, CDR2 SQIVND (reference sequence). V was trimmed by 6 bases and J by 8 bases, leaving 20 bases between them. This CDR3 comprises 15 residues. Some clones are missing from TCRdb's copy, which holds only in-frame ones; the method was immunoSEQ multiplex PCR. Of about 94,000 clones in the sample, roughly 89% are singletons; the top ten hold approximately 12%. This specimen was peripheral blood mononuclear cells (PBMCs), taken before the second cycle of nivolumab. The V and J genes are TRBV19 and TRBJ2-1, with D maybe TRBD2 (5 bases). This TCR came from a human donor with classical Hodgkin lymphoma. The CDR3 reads CASRSEARWFDEQFF. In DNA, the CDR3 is TGTGCCAGTAGATCGGAGGCAAGGTGGTTCGATGAGCAGTTCTTC. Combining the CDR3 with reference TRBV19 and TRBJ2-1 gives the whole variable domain DGGITQSPKYLFRKEGQNVTLSCEQNLNHDAMYWYRQDPGQGLRLIYYSQIVNDFQKGDIAEGYSVSREKKESFPLTVTSAQKNPTAFYLCASRSEARWFDEQFFGPGTRLTVL.